Below, 22 T cell receptor beta chains from the same sample are listed, as sequenced in a study of response to subunit inactivated influenza vaccine. TCRdb ran MiXCR on the RT-PCR reads and lists one entry per CDR3 protein. The sample shows hundreds of thousands of distinct CDR3 sequences, about 14% of them seen only once. Source: PBMCs from blood, taken 14 to 15 days before vaccination. The receptors were gathered from a man aged 50 to 59 who received an inactivated influenza vaccine.

This chain joins TRBV5-5 and TRBJ2-1, with D perhaps given as TRBD1 or TRBD2 (6 bases each). V was pared by 0 bases and J by 9 bases, with 19 bases between. Germline V gene lookup returns CDR1 SGHKS and CDR2 YYEKEE (reference sequence). The CDR3 is 16 residues long. The CDR3 reads CASSLEWEAGVFEQFF. In DNA form, the CDR3 reads TGTGCCAGCAGCTTGGAGTGGGAGGCAGGGGTGTTTGAGCAGTTCTTC.

The chain combines TRBV6-6 with TRBJ1-5; the D is unclear. The germline V and J ends were trimmed by 5 bases and 7 bases, with 6 bases remaining between them. CDR1 is MNHNY, CDR2 SVGAGI, per germline (reference sequence). This CDR3 is built from 11 residues. The CDR3 loop reads CASSNQQPQHF. The CDR3, as DNA: TGTGCCAGCAGTAACCAACAGCCCCAGCATTTT.

V gene TRBV24-1 combines with J gene TRBJ2-3, with TRBD2 identical over 12 bases. The germline CDR1 and CDR2 sequences are KGHDR and SFDVKD. J gave up 6 bases and V 2 bases, and 8 bases lay outside the gene matches. This CDR3 region has 17 residues. The CDR3 region is CATSDSWTSGAPDTQYF. The CDR3 coding sequence is TGTGCCACCAGTGATTCATGGACTAGCGGGGCACCGGATACGCAGTATTTT.

This clonotype was picked up a small number of times. The chain carries TRBV7-2 and TRBJ2-7; D perhaps matches TRBD2 (5 bases). The V gene's germline CDR1 is SGHTA and CDR2 FQGNSA. Trimming cost V 6 bases and J 0 bases, with 9 bases left between them. This CDR3 has 13 amino acids. The CDR3 loop is CASSRGNSYEQYF. The CDR3 DNA sequence: TGTGCCAGCAGTCGAGGGAACTCCTACGAGCAGTACTTC.

This clonotype has a handful of counts. The genes are TRBV13 and TRBJ2-7, with 10 bases matching TRBD1. CDR3 size: 19 residues. Germline lookup yields CDR1 PRHDT and CDR2 FYEKMQ (reference sequence). V gave up 2 bases and J gave up 4 bases; unmatched junction bases: 17. The CDR3 loop is CASSLKMRQGAPQGYEQYF. DNA of the CDR3: TGTGCCAGCAGCTTAAAAATGAGACAGGGGGCCCCTCAAGGGTACGAGCAGTACTTC.

The chain uses TRBV20-1 and TRBJ2-1; D is unclear. The CDR3 covers 15 residues. Per the germline V gene, CDR1 is DFQATT and CDR2 is SNEGSKA (reference sequence). Trimming removed 0 bases at V and 2 bases at J, with 11 bases between. The CDR3 region has the DNA TGCAGTGCTAGAGATAGTTCGGCAACCTACAATGAGCAGTTCTTC. This codes for CSARDSSATYNEQFF.

The CDR3 DNA sequence: TGTGCCAGCAGCGTACAGGGGGCAGGTGAGCAGTTCTTC. It codes for CASSVQGAGEQFF. V is TRBV7-2 and J is TRBJ2-1; TRBD1 matches at 9 bases. The germline V gene encodes CDR1 SGHTA and CDR2 FQGNSA. This CDR3 is built from 13 residues. Trimming cost V 5 bases and J 9 bases; bases outside gene matches: 5.

J is TRBJ2-1 and V is TRBV5-1, with D tentatively TRBD1 or TRBD2 (5 bases each). CDR1 is SGHRS and CDR2 is YFSETQ in the germline V gene. This CDR3 comprises 14 residues. Trimming pared 0 bases from V and 8 bases from J, leaving 12 bases between. CDR3 sequence (DNA): TGCGCCAGCAGCTTGGCTGCTAGCAGGGATGAGCAGTTCTTC. Translated: CASSLAASRDEQFF.

The table lists this clonotype with a few counts. The chain is built from TRBV20-1 and TRBJ2-5, with D unresolved. The V gene lost 5 bases and the J gene lost 1 base, with 17 bases spanning the gap. The CDR3 consists of 15 residues. Germline loops: CDR1 DFQATT, CDR2 SNEGSKA (reference sequence). The CDR3 bases are TGCAGTGCTTTTATACTTGGTGAGGCCCAAGAGACCCAGTACTTC. Amino acid sequence: CSAFILGEAQETQYF.

This clonotype was counted a few times. V usage is TRBV9 and J usage is TRBJ2-1; D is undetermined. The germline V gene encodes CDR1 SGDLS and CDR2 YYNGEE. Trimming pared 3 bases from V and 2 bases from J, leaving 15 bases between. The CDR3 consists of 16 residues. The CDR3, as DNA: TGTGCCAGCAGCGCGCAAACCTCGATCGCCTACAATGAGCAGTTCTTC. Translation: CASSAQTSIAYNEQFF. Full variable domain (outside the CDR3, taken from reference TRBV9 and TRBJ2-1): DSGVTQTPKHLITATGQRVTLRCSPRSGDLSVYWYQQSLDQGLQFLIQYYNGEERAKGNILERFSAQQFPDLHSELNLSSLELGDSALYFCASSAQTSIAYNEQFFGPGTRLTVL.

This clonotype was picked up a small number of times. V is TRBV10-3 and J is TRBJ2-3; 9 bases map to TRBD1. This CDR3 contains 12 residues. V shed 10 bases and J 4 bases; nucleotides not matched to a gene: 3. CDR1 is ENHRY and CDR2 is SYGVKD in the germline V gene. CDR3 region: CATTGGADTQYF. The CDR3 DNA sequence: TGTGCCACGACAGGGGGTGCAGATACGCAGTATTTT.

This clonotype was counted many times. This rearrangement joins TRBV27 to TRBJ1-1, with no clear D. Germline loops: CDR1 MNHEY, CDR2 SMNVEV (reference sequence). Trimming took off 3 bases at V and 0 bases at J, with 14 bases between the two ends. This CDR3 has 16 residues. CDR3 nucleotide sequence: TGTGCCAGCAGTTTTAATATTGGGCACGTGAACACTGAAGCTTTCTTT. As protein: CASSFNIGHVNTEAFF.

V is TRBV11-2 and J is TRBJ2-3, with 15 positions matching TRBD2. With 7 bases clipped from V and 2 bases from J, the junction kept 13 bases outside the gene matches. CDR3 size: 19 residues. Germline lookup yields CDR1 SGHAT and CDR2 FQNNGV. This CDR3 is CASILGGLAGGYDTDTQYF. The CDR3 DNA reads as TGTGCCAGCATCCTGGGGGGACTAGCGGGAGGCTACGACACAGATACGCAGTATTTT. The whole variable domain, remainder taken from reference TRBV11-2 and TRBJ2-3, is EAGVAQSPRYKIIEKRQSVAFWCNPISGHATLYWYQQILGQGPKLLIQFQNNGVVDDSQLPKDRFSAERLKGVDSTLKIQPAKLEDSAVYLCASILGGLAGGYDTDTQYFGPGTRLTVL.

This clonotype was seen repeatedly, ten times or more. This chain connects TRBV6-5 to TRBJ2-7; 10 bases are a match to TRBD1. CDR1 MNHEY and CDR2 SVGAGI come from the germline V gene. Losses at the gene ends were 3 bases for V and 6 bases for J; bases not matched to a gene: 5. The CDR3 runs 14 residues. CDR3 sequence reads: CASSYGQGVSEQYF. Here the CDR3 DNA reads TGTGCCAGCAGTTATGGACAGGGGGTCTCCGAGCAGTACTTC.

This clonotype was counted between two and nine times. The gene calls are TRBV5-5 and TRBJ2-7, with 7 positions matching TRBD1. Germline V gene data show CDR1 as SGHKS and CDR2 as YYEKEE (reference sequence). The ends lost 4 bases at V and 0 bases at J; junction bases unmatched: 4. The CDR3 covers 14 residues. The CDR3 nucleotides are TGTGCCAGCAGCCGGGACAGCTACTCCTACGAGCAGTACTTC. This translates into CASSRDSYSYEQYF. The full variable domain, completed using reference TRBV5-5 and TRBJ2-7, is DAGVTQSPTHLIKTRGQQVTLRCSPISGHKSVSWYQQVLGQGPQFIFQYYEKEERGRGNFPDRFSARQFPNYSSELNVNALLLGDSALYLCASSRDSYSYEQYFGPGTRLTVT.

There are a few counts of this clonotype. V gene TRBV28 combines with J gene TRBJ1-3; no firm D call. Trimming took 2 bases from V and 0 from J, leaving 11 bases between them. Germline V gene sequence: CDR1 MDHEN, CDR2 SYDVKM. CDR3 size: 16 residues. The CDR3 loop reads CASSLVEEHSGNTIYF. The CDR3 nucleotides read TGTGCCAGCAGTTTAGTCGAGGAGCACTCTGGAAACACCATATATTTT.

This clonotype turned up a few times. The chain uses TRBV4-3 and TRBJ2-3; D is perhaps TRBD2 (7 bases). The CDR3 is made up of 14 amino acids. Germline values: CDR1 LGHNA, CDR2 YSLEER. The ends were cut back, 4 bases at V and 5 bases at J, with 13 bases in the middle. The CDR3 DNA sequence: TGCGCCAGCAGCCTAATCGGGGGGCGAGATACGCAGTATTTT. Residues: CASSLIGGRDTQYF.

This clonotype was seen many times. The rearrangement joins TRBV12-3 or TRBV12-4 to TRBJ2-2, with unresolved D. V lost 1 base to trimming and J lost 3 bases, with 0 bases between them. This CDR3 has 12 amino acids. The CDR3 DNA reads as TGTGCCAGCAGTTTAGACACCGGGGAGCTGTTTTTT. Protein product: CASSLDTGELFF.

This clonotype has just a few counts. The chain recombines TRBV7-2 with TRBJ2-3; no definite D call. V shed 4 bases and J shed 3 bases, with 11 bases lying between them. CDR3 size: 14 residues. CDR1 and CDR2 from the germline V gene are SGHTA and FQGNSA. The CDR3: CASSYGLTTDTQYF. CDR3 sequence (DNA): TGTGCCAGCAGCTACGGATTAACGACAGATACGCAGTATTTT. Full variable domain (outside the CDR3, taken from reference TRBV7-2 and TRBJ2-3): GAGVSQSPSNKVTEKGKDVELRCDPISGHTALYWYRQSLGQGLEFLIYFQGNSAPDKSGLPSDRFSAERTGGSVSTLTIQRTQQEDSAVYLCASSYGLTTDTQYFGPGTRLTVL.

This clonotype was found a few times. V gene TRBV12-3 or TRBV12-4 combines with J gene TRBJ2-2; D may be TRBD1 (6 bases). This CDR3 comprises 16 residues. The germline V and J ends were trimmed by 5 bases and 4 bases, with 17 bases remaining between them. In nucleotides, the CDR3 is TGTGCCAGCAGTCCCTCAGGGGAGTGGGCCACCGGGGAGCTGTTTTTT. Its protein product is CASSPSGEWATGELFF.

V is TRBV12-3 or TRBV12-4 and J is TRBJ2-5; D unresolved. CDR3 length: 13 amino acids. The V end lost 5 bases, the J end lost 4 bases, and 11 bases lay between the germline ends. The CDR3 protein is CASSIGQVETQYF. CDR3 nucleotides: TGTGCCAGCAGTATTGGGCAGGTAGAGACCCAGTACTTC.

The chain employs TRBV6-2 or TRBV6-3 and TRBJ1-2, with D unclear. V was pared by 5 bases and J by 3 bases, with 16 bases between. The CDR3 covers 15 residues. Germline lookup yields CDR1 MNHEY and CDR2 SVGEGT. Written as DNA, the CDR3 is TGTGCCAGCAGTCGGACGGGGTGGAGTGACTATGGCTACACCTTC. This sequence encodes CASSRTGWSDYGYTF.